This T cell receptor (beta chain) was sequenced for a study of blood T cell repertoires in COVID-19. Germline CDR1 and CDR2: LNHNV and YYDKDF (reference sequence). The CDR3 totals 13 residues. V was cut by 0 bases and J by 9 bases, with 9 bases left in between. Sequencing used immunoSEQ multiplex PCR; TCRdb keeps in-frame clones, though not all of them. The sample carries around 100,000 clones, approximately 88% recorded once. The clonotype was recovered from a woman aged 70 to 79 with acute or convalescent COVID-19. This rearrangement joins TRBV15 to TRBJ2-1; the D is unclear. Material: peripheral blood. CDR3 sequence reads: CATSRDEEAEQFF. The CDR3, as DNA: TGTGCCACCAGCAGAGATGAAGAGGCTGAGCAGTTCTTC.